This TCR beta chain originates from a study of blood T cell repertoires in COVID-19. Study overall: The United States, Italy and Spain provided the acute and convalescent COVID-19 samples. PBMCs, B-cell-depleted T cells, or T cells were the source of the cDNA or gDNA that made up the material.

Per the original methods: The assay estimated nucleated cells by amplifying reference gene primers. Repertoires were generated with immunoSEQ multiplex PCR, while TCRdb's copy carries only in-frame clones and drops some. The DNA gave D and trimming, while V, J and clone size come from that table. The sample yields 150,000 or so clones, about four fifths seen once. Germline CDR1 and CDR2: SGHNT and YYREEE (reference sequence). CDR3 length: 15 amino acids. Trimming took 0 bases from V and 3 from J, leaving 12 bases between them. Specimen: peripheral blood. The sequence was collected from a human donor with acute or convalescent COVID-19. The donor label of this sample is uncertain. The chain is built from TRBV5-4 and TRBJ2-5; the D gene is possibly TRBD1 (6 bases). The CDR3 DNA follows: TGTGCCAGCAGCTTGGGGCCCAGGGGCGAAGAGACCCAGTACTTC. This sequence encodes CASSLGPRGEETQYF. Filled out from reference TRBV5-4 and TRBJ2-5, the complete variable domain reads ETGVTQSPTHLIKTRGQQVTLRCSSQSGHNTVSWYQQALGQGPQFIFQYYREEENGRGNFPPRFSGLQFPNYSSELNVNALELDDSALYLCASSLGPRGEETQYFGPGTRLLVL.